The T cell receptor beta chain under discussion was sequenced for a study of T cell clonotyping in hematopoietic cell transplantation. Germline CDR1 reads MGHRA; CDR2 reads YSYEKL. The V and J ends lost 1 base and 3 bases, in that order; junction bases with no gene match: 4. The CDR3 is made up of 16 amino acids. Clones were read by immunoSEQ multiplex PCR, and TCRdb kept only the in-frame ones, dropping some. The sample contains about 4,600 clones, 95% to 96% of which appear only once. The material sequenced was PBMCs, taken 100 days after allogeneic stem cell transplant. The sequence derives from a male patient between 40 and 50 years old who had an allogeneic stem cell transplant from a related donor, so the T cells may come from the graft donor. Some clones in this sample may be carry-over from other donors' samples. The chain couples TRBV4-1 to TRBJ2-3; TRBD2 aligns across 10 bases. The CDR3 protein is CASSQVASGSTDTQYF. For the CDR3, the DNA is TGCGCCAGCAGCCAAGTTGCTAGCGGGAGTACAGATACGCAGTATTTT.